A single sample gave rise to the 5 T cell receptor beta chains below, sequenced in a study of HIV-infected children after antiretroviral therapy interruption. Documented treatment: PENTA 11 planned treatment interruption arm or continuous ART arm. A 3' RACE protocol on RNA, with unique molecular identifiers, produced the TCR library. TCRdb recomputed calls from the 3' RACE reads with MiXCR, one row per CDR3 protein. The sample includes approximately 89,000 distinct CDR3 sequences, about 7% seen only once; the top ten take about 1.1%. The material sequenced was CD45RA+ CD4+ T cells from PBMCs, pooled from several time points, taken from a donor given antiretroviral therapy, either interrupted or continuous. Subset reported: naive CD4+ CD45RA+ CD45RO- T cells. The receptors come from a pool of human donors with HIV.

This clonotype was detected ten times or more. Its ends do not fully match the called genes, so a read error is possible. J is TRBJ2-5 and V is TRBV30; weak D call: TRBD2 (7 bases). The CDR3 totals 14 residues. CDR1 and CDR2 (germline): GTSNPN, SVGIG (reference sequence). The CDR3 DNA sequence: TGTGCCTGGAGTCTAAGGGGGGGCCAAGACACCCAGTACTTT. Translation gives CAWSLRGGQDTQYF. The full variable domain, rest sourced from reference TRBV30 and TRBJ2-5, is SQTIHQWPATLVQPVGSPLSLECTVEGTSNPNLYWYRQAAGRGLQLLFYSVGIGQISSEVPQNLSASRPQDRQFILSSKKLLLSDSGFYLCAWSLRGGQDTQYFGPGTRLLVL.

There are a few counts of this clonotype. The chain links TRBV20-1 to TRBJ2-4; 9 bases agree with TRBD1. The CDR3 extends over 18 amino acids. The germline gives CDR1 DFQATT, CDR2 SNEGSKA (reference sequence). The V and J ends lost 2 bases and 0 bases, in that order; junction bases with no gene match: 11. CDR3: CSARLVTGGNLAKNIQYF. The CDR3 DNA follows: TGCAGTGCTAGACTAGTAACAGGGGGCAACCTAGCCAAAAACATTCAGTACTTC.

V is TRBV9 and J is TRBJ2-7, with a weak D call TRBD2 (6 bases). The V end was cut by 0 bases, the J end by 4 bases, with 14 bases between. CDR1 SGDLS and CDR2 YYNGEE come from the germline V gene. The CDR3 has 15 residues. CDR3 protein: CASSVALSSVYEQYF. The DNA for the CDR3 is TGTGCCAGCAGCGTAGCCTTGTCTAGCGTATACGAGCAGTACTTC.

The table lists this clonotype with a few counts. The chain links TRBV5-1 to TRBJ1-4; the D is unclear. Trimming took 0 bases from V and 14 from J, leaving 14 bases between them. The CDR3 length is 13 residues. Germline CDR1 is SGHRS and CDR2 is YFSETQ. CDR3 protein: CASSLAGGLGLFF. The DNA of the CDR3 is TGCGCCAGCAGCTTGGCCGGTGGATTAGGGCTGTTTTTT.

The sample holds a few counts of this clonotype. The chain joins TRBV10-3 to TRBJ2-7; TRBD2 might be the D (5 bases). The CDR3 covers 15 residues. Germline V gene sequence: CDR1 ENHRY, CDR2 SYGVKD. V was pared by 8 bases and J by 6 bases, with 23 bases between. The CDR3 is CAIGDPGYRGSEQYF. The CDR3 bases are TGTGCCATCGGAGACCCGGGATATAGAGGGAGCGAGCAGTACTTC.